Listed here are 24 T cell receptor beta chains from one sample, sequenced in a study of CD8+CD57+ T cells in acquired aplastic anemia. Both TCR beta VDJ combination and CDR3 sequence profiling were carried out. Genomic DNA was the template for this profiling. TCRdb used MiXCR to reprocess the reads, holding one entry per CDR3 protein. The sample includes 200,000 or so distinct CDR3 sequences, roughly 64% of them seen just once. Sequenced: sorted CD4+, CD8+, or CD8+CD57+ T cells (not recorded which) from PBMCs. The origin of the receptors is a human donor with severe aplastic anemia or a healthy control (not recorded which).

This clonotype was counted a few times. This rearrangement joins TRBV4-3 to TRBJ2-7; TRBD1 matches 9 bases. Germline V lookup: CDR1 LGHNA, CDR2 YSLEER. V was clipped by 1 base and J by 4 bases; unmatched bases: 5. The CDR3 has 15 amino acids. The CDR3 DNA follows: TGCGCCAGCAGCCAAGGGACAGGGGCAATTTACGAGCAGTACTTC. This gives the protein CASSQGTGAIYEQYF.

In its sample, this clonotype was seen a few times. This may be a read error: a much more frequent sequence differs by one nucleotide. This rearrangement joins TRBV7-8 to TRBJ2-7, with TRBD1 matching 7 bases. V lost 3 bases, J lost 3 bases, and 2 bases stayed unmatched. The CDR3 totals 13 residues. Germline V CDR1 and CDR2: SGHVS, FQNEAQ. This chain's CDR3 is CASSLGQNYEQYF. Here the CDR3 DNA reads TGTGCCAGCAGCTTGGGACAGAACTACGAGCAGTACTTC.

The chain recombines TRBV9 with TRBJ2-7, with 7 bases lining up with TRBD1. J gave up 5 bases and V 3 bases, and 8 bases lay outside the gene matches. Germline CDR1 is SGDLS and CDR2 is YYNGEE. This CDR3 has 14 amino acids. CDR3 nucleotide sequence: TGTGCCAGCAGCGAGTTGACAGGGACAGACGAGCAGTACTTC. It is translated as CASSELTGTDEQYF.

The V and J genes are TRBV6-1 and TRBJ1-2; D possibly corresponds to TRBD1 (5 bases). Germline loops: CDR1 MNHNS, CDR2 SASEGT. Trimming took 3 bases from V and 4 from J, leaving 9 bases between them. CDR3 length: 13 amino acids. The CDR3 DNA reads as TGTGCCAGCAGTGAGGGACGATCCTATGGCTACACCTTC. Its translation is CASSEGRSYGYTF.

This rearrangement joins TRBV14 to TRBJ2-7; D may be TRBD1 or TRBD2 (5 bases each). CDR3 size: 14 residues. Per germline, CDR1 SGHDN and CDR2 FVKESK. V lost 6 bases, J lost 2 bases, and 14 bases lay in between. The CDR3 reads CASSQTGATYEQYF. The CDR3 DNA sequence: TGTGCCAGCAGTCAAACCGGGGCGACCTACGAGCAGTACTTC.

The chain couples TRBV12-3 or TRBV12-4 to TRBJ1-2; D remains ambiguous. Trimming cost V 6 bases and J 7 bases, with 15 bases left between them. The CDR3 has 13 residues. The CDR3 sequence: CASSRSRERGYTF. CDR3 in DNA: TGTGCCAGCAGCCGCTCCCGGGAACGTGGCTACACCTTC.

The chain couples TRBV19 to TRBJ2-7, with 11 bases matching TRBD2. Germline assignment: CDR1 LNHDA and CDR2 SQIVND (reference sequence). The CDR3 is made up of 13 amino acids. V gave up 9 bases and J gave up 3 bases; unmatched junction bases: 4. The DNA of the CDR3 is TGTGCCAGCTCAGGGACTAGCGGCTACGAGCAGTACTTC. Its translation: CASSGTSGYEQYF. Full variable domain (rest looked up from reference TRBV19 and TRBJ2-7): DGGITQSPKYLFRKEGQNVTLSCEQNLNHDAMYWYRQDPGQGLRLIYYSQIVNDFQKGDIAEGYSVSREKKESFPLTVTSAQKNPTAFYLCASSGTSGYEQYFGPGTRLTVT.

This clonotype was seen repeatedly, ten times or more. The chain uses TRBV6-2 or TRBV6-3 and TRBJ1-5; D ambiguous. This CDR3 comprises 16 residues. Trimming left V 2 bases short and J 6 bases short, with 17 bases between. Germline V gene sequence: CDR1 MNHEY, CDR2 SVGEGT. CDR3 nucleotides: TGTGCCAGCAGTTACGTTGAACGAGTTGGCACTCAGCCCCAGCATTTT. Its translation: CASSYVERVGTQPQHF.

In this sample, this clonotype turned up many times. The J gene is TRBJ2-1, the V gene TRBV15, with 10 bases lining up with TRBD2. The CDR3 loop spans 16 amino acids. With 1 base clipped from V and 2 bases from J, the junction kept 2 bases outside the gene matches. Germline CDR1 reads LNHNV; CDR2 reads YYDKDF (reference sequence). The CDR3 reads CATSRGAGGPYNEQFF. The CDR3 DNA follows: TGTGCCACCAGCAGAGGAGCGGGGGGGCCCTACAATGAGCAGTTCTTC.

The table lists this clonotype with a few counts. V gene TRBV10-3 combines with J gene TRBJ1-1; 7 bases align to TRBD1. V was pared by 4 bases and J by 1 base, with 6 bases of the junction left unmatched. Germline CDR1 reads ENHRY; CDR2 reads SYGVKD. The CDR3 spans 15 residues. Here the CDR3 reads CAISARQGPNTEAFF. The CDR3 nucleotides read TGTGCCATCAGTGCCCGACAGGGACCGAACACTGAAGCTTTCTTT.

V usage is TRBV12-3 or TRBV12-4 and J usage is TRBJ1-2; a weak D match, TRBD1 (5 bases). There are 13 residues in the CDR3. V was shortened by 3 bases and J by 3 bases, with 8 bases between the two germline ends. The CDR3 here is CASSFGADYGYTF. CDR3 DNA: TGTGCCAGCAGTTTCGGGGCAGACTATGGCTACACCTTC.

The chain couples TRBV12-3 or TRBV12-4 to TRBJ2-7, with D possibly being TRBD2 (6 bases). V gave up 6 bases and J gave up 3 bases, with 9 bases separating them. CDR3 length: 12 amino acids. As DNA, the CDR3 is TGTGCCAGCAGCCCGGGAGACTACGAGCAGTACTTC. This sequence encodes CASSPGDYEQYF.

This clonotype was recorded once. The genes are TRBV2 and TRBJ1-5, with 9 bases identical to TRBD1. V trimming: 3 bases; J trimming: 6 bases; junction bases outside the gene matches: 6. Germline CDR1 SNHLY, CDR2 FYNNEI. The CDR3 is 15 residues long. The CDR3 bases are TGTGCCAGCAGTGATGGTTGGACAGGGGTTCAGCCCCAGCATTTT. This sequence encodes CASSDGWTGVQPQHF.

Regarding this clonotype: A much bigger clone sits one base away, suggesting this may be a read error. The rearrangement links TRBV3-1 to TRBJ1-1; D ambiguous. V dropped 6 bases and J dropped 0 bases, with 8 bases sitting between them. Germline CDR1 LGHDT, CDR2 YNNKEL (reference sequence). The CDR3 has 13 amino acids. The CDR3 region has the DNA TGTGCCAGCAGGGGAGGCTTGAACACTGAAGCTTTCTTT. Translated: CASRGGLNTEAFF.

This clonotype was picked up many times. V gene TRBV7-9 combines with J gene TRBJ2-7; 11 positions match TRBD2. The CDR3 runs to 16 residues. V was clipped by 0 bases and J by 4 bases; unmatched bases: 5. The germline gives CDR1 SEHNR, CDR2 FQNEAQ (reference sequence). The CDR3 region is CASSLAISGGAYEQYF. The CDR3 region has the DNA TGTGCCAGCAGCTTAGCGATTAGCGGGGGGGCGTACGAGCAGTACTTC.

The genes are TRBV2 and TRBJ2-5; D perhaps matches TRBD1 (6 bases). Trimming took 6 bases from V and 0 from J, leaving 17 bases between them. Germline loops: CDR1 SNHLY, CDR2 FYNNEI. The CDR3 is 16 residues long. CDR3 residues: CASSTYYRTDQETQYF. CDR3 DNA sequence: TGTGCCAGCAGCACCTACTACAGGACAGACCAAGAGACCCAGTACTTC.

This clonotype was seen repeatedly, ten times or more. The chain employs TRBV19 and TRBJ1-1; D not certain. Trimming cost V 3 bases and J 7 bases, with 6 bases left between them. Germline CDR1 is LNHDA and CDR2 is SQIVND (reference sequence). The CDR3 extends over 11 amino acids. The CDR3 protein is CASSIYSEAFF. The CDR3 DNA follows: TGTGCCAGTAGTATTTATAGTGAAGCTTTCTTT.

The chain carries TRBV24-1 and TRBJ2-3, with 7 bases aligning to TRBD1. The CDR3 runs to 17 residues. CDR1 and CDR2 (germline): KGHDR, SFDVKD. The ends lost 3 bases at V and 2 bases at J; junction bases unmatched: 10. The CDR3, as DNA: TGTGCCACCAGTGATGTAACAGGGGTCCCGGACACAGATACGCAGTATTTT. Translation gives CATSDVTGVPDTDTQYF.

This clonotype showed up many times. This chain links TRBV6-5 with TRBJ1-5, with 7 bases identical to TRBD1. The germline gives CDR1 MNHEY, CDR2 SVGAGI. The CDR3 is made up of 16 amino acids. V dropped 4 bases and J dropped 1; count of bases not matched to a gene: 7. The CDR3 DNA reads TGTGCCAGCAGTTCCGCGGAGACAGGGAGCAATCAGCCCCAGCATTTT. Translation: CASSSAETGSNQPQHF.

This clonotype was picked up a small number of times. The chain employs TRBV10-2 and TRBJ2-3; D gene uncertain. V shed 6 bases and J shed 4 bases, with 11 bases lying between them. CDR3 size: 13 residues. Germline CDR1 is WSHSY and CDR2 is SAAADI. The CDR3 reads CASSRPSPDTQYF. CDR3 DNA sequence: TGCGCCAGCAGCAGACCCTCGCCAGATACGCAGTATTTT.

The CDR3 bases are TGTGCCAGCAGCGTAGGAGGTCAATACGAGCAGTACTTC. Encoded protein: CASSVGGQYEQYF. The chain couples TRBV9 to TRBJ2-7; D gene uncertain. The germline gives CDR1 SGDLS, CDR2 YYNGEE. V lost 0 bases, J lost 4 bases, and 8 bases lay in between. The CDR3 has 13 amino acids.

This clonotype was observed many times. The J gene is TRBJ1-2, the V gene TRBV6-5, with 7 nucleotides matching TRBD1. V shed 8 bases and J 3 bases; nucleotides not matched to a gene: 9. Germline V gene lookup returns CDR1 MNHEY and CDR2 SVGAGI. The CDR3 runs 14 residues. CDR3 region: CASGADRSHYGYTF. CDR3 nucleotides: TGTGCCAGCGGAGCGGACAGGTCGCACTATGGCTACACCTTC.

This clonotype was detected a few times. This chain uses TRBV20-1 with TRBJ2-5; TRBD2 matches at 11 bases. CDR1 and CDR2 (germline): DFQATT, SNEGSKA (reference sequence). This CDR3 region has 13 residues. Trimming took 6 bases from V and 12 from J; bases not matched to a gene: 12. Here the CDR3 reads CSALTSGTVREYF. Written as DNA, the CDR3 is TGCAGTGCCCTGACTAGCGGGACGGTACGGGAGTACTTC.

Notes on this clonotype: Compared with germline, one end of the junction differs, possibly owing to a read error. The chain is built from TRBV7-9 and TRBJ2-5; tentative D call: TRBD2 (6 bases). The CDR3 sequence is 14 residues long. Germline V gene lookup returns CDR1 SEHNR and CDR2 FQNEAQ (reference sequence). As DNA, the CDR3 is TGCGCCAGCAGCCGACCGGGACTCCAAGAGACCCAGTACTTC. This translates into CASSRPGLQETQYF.